The present T cell receptor beta chain was sequenced within a study of graft-versus-host responses after intestinal transplantation. Turning to the study itself: Recipients had transplants, and these were multivisceral, liver-intestinal, or isolated intestinal. Tacrolimus and steroids were given for around three years to all recipients after anti-thymocyte globulin induction.

Study observations and caveats: Some GvH clones were seen earlier in gut or blood, suggesting intestinal origin. In patients with graft-donor T cell macrochimerism, allograft graft-versus-host to host-versus-graft clonal ratios were high.

Assay used: immunoSEQ multiplex PCR; TCRdb lists only in-frame clones, some missing. The sample has tens of thousands of clones, 91% seen once. To note about this clone: As yet, its antigen is unknown.

The specimen was unstimulated CD4+ T cells sorted from spleen or lymph node cells, collected before intestinal transplant. This TCR came from a human donor who received an intestinal transplant.

The CDR3 sequence is CASSYWGDSPLHF. The CDR3 DNA is TGTGCCAGCAGTTACTGGGGAGATTCACCCCTCCACTTT. The chain employs TRBV6-6 and TRBJ1-6; no firm D call. CDR1 and CDR2 from the germline V gene are MNHNY and SVGAGI (reference sequence). This CDR3 region has 13 residues. Trimming shortened V by 1 base and J by 8 bases, and 6 bases separated the two germline ends.